One and the same sample provided the 10 T cell receptor beta chains below, sequenced in a study of control samples from healthy donors and cancer patients. Here immunoSEQ multiplex PCR was the method, and the copy in TCRdb shows in-frame clones only, minus some. The data show around 42,000 clones, with 94% seen just once and roughly a quarter held by the top ten. The sample comprised blood. Every receptor here comes from a man between 60 and 75 years old in good health.

The chain has TRBV11-2 and TRBJ2-2; perhaps TRBD1 as D (6 bases). Germline CDR1 and CDR2: SGHAT and FQNNGV. Trimming took off 2 bases at V and 2 bases at J, with 18 bases between the two ends. The CDR3 contains 18 residues. CDR3 loop: CASSLRVMLQGNTGELFF. The CDR3 region has the DNA TGTGCCAGCAGCTTACGTGTGATGCTACAGGGAAACACCGGGGAGCTGTTTTTT.

This chain connects TRBV5-4 to TRBJ2-1; possibly TRBD1 for D (5 bases). V shed 1 base and J shed 8 bases, with 7 bases lying between them. CDR1 SGHNT and CDR2 YYREEE come from the germline V gene (reference sequence). This CDR3 comprises 12 residues. CDR3 in amino acids: CASSLFRDEQFF. CDR3 sequence (DNA): TGTGCCAGCAGCTTGTTCAGGGATGAGCAGTTCTTC.

V and J are TRBV12-3 or TRBV12-4 and TRBJ2-5; D remains ambiguous. CDR3 length: 13 residues. Trimming cost V 6 bases and J 3 bases, with 11 bases left between them. The chain's CDR3 is CASRGTAEETQYF. The CDR3 DNA sequence: TGTGCCAGCAGAGGAACTGCCGAAGAGACCCAGTACTTC.

As for this clone: At one end the junction does not follow the germline gene, possibly because of a read error. The chain carries TRBV7-7 and TRBJ2-3; D gene ambiguous. From germline, CDR1 is SSHAT and CDR2 FNYEAQ (reference sequence). The CDR3 totals 13 residues. The CDR3, as DNA: TGTGCTAGCAGCTTGGAAGGCACAGATACGCAGTATTTT. Amino acid sequence: CASSLEGTDTQYF.

The chain joins TRBV25-1 to TRBJ2-5; a weak D match, TRBD2 (6 bases). The ends were cut back, 3 bases at V and 1 base at J, with 15 bases in the middle. This CDR3 region has 16 residues. The germline CDR1 and CDR2 sequences are MGHDK and SYGVNS. The chain's CDR3 is CASSDPNPGVQETQYF. The CDR3 bases are TGTGCCAGCAGTGACCCCAATCCGGGGGTCCAAGAGACCCAGTACTTC.

The chain links TRBV6-5 to TRBJ2-7, with D possibly matching TRBD2 (6 bases). The CDR3 is 15 amino acids. V lost 6 bases, J lost 4 bases, and 19 bases lay in between. Per the germline V gene, CDR1 is MNHEY and CDR2 is SVGAGI. The CDR3 sequence: CASSPRRLGQYEQYF. The CDR3 coding sequence is TGTGCCAGCAGCCCGAGGAGACTAGGGCAATACGAGCAGTACTTC.

This clone occurred once. The rearrangement joins TRBV2 to TRBJ1-4, with a weak D call TRBD1 (6 bases). The V end was cut by 3 bases, the J end by 8 bases, with 10 bases between. The CDR3 is 13 residues long. In germline, CDR1 is SNHLY, CDR2 FYNNEI. CDR3 DNA sequence: TGTGCCAGCAGTGAGGGGGCTCAGGAAAAACTGTTTTTT. Its translation: CASSEGAQEKLFF. Combining the CDR3 with reference TRBV2 and TRBJ1-4 gives the whole variable domain EPEVTQTPSHQVTQMGQEVILRCVPISNHLYFYWYRQILGQKVEFLVSFYNNEISEKSEIFDDQFSVERPDGSNFTLKIRSTKLEDSAMYFCASSEGAQEKLFFGSGTQLSVL.

The gene calls are TRBV7-9 and TRBJ2-1; the D gene could be TRBD1 or TRBD2 (6 bases each). V lost 2 bases and J lost 4, with 12 bases in between. The CDR3 runs 15 residues. Looked up from germline, CDR1 is SEHNR and CDR2 is FQNEAQ (reference sequence). CDR3 sequence reads: CASSLYRGGYNEQFF. The CDR3 DNA sequence: TGTGCCAGCAGCTTATACCGAGGGGGGTACAATGAGCAGTTCTTC.

This clone was seen a single time. The V and J genes are TRBV11-2 and TRBJ2-3, with D tentatively TRBD1 (5 bases). The CDR3 contains 14 residues. The germline V and J ends were trimmed by 5 bases and 2 bases, with 11 bases remaining between them. Germline V gene data show CDR1 as SGHAT and CDR2 as FQNNGV. CDR3 sequence reads: CASSPRQTTDTQYF. In DNA form, the CDR3 reads TGTGCCAGCAGCCCGAGACAGACCACAGATACGCAGTATTTT.

J is TRBJ2-7 and V is TRBV15; 11 nucleotides align to TRBD2. CDR1 LNHNV and CDR2 YYDKDF come from the germline V gene (reference sequence). This CDR3 has 16 amino acids. Losses at the gene ends were 1 base for V and 5 bases for J; bases not matched to a gene: 7. For the CDR3, the DNA is TGTGCCACCAGCAGAGTCCTACTAGCGGGAGATCACGAGCAGTACTTC. Protein product: CATSRVLLAGDHEQYF.